Listed here is a single TCR beta chain. Its specific antigen is unknown. The input lacks base qualities; no much larger clone sits a single base away. The immunoSEQ assay was applied to genomic DNA for TCRB CDR3 sequencing. In the original analysis: Only a few patient CD8+ clones larger than 1% matched published virus-specific TCRB sequences when compared against them. Analyses were restricted to productive TCRB rearrangements. Defining a clone by its unique TCRB CDR3 sequence, the study calculated clonality as a productive clonality index derived from Shannon entropy. Repertoire overlap for a pair of samples was computed from each clone's template counts relative to total templates per sample. A correlation with a Spearman r of about 0.58 was found between V-gene usage by flow cytometry and V-gene usage by TCRB sequencing. TCRdb took over this immuneACCESS table, retaining in-frame rearrangements with V and J assigned. Such tables are incomplete; in checked studies, under half of the missing clones stem from an unresolved V gene, and the remainder is unexplained. V, J and clone size are taken as reported in that table, and D and trimming were inferred from the DNA itself. The sample has about 17,000 clones on record, more than 65% of them singletons. The top ten clones comprise about 10% of the sample.

On an AutoMACS, CD4+ and CD8+ cells were isolated via positive magnetic bead selection, and their purity was verified by flow cytometry. After a first flow cytometry screen using a TCR V beta antibody panel, clonal expansions were characterized through TCRB deep sequencing of sorted CD8+ fractions. Ficoll-Paque PLUS density gradient separation was used to isolate peripheral blood mononuclear cells. DNA from CD4-enriched, CD8-enriched or PBMC samples was extracted using Nucleospin Tissue or Tissue XS kits and then quantified on a Qubit 2.0 fluorometer. V is shortened by 6 bases, J by 2 bases, and the region joining them spans 15 bases. From the cysteine through the phenylalanine, the CDR3 covers 15 amino acids. This entry keeps only the CDR3 DNA: 45 bases, framed from base 1. CDR1 is given as SEHNR and CDR2 as FQNEAQ, both from the germline V gene (reference sequence). The data stem from a study of somatic mutations in cytotoxic T cells in rheumatoid arthritis listed by TCRdb under 2017. Notes on the research overall: Patient peripheral blood (30 ml EDTA) was drawn right after diagnosis and before any treatment started. TCRB deep sequencing was performed for more than 50 rheumatoid arthritis patients and 20 healthy controls. To characterize clonality, the study used TCRB deep sequencing while asking whether somatic mutations are carried by expanded CD8+ T-cell clones in newly diagnosed, untreated rheumatoid arthritis. A FACSAria II or Sony SH800 was used to flow-sort some V beta antibody-stained T-cell populations at nearly 100% purity, and TCRB sequencing was also done on sorted V beta1+ cells. Patients and controls did not essentially differ in median age, which was nearly identical between the groups.

Broader findings and caveats from the paper: Several identical CD8+ TCRB sequences were found in both blood and synovial fluid, and in about an eighth of the roughly 60 patients the largest CD8+ clone exceeded 20% of CD8+ cells. The antigen targets of the expanded CD8+ clones were unknown, and absence from virus-specific databases did not rule out viral specificity. No adjustment for multiple comparisons was made for the slight TRBV07 underrepresentation in patients. Healthy controls showed no age-related increase in CD8+ clonality, whereas patients did (Spearman r ~ 0.49). There was no significant difference in CD8+ T-cell clonality between rheumatoid arthritis patients and age-matched healthy controls.

Recombination connected TRBV7-9 to TRBJ2-3; the D gene is possibly TRBD2, with 6 bases matching. Sequenced input: CD8+ T cells sorted from blood. This sequence was found in an adult with rheumatoid arthritis. The CDR3 sequence is CASSPGLENTDTQYF. In nucleotides, the sequence is TGTGCCAGCAGTCCGGGACTCGAGAACACAGATACGCAGTATTTT.